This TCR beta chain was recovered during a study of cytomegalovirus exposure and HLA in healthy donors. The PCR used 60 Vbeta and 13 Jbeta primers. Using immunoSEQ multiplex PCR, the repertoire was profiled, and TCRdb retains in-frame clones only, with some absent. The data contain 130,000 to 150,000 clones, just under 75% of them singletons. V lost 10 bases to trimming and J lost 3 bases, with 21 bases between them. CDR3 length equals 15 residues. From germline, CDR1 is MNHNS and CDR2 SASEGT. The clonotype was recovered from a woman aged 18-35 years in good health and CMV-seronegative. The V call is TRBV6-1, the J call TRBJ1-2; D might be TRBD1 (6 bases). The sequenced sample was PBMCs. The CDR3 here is CANRENLGVDYGYTF. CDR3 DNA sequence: TGTGCCAACAGGGAGAATCTAGGGGTGGACTATGGCTACACCTTC.